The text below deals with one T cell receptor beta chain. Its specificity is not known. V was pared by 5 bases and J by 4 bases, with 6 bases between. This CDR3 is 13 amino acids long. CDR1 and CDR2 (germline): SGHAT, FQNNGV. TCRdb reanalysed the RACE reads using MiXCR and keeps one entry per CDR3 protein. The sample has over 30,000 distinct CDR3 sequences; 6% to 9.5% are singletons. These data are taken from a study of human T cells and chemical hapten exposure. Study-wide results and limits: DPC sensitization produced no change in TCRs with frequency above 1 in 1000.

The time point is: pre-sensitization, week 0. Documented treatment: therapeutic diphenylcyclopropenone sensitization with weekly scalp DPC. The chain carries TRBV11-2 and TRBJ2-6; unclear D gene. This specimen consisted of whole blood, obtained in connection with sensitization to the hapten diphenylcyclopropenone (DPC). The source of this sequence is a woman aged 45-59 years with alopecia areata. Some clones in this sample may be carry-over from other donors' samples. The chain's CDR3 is CASSRPGANVLTF. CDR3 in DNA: TGTGCCAGCAGCCGTCCCGGGGCCAACGTCCTGACTTTC.